These T cell receptor beta chains were read from a single sample in a study of blood T cells in healthy people across ages. TCRdb recomputed calls from the 5' RACE reads with MiXCR, one row per CDR3 protein. The table has under 700,000 distinct CDR3 sequences, 20% to 30% seen once. The sample was also reused in another study, on T cells of mothers and their children.

Specimen: blood. The receptors originated from a boy between 10 and 17 years old in good health. The CDR3 runs from the conserved cysteine through the conserved F or W. The D gene is left open where the match is weak. The size entry is marked missing in some rows and otherwise reads once, few, many or a size class.

v_call,clone_size,j_call,d_call,cdr3_aa,cdr3_nt
TRBV7-9,few,TRBJ2-1,.,CASKAGELGEQFF,TGTGCCAGCAAAGCGGGCGAACTAGGGGAGCAGTTCTTC
TRBV7-8,few,TRBJ1-1,.,CASSPVPGGRTEAFF,TGTGCCAGCAGCCCCGTTCCCGGGGGACGTACTGAAGCTTTCTTT
TRBV6-5,few,TRBJ1-2,.,CASSYDRSWRGYTF,TGTGCCAGCAGTTACGATAGGAGCTGGAGGGGCTACACCTTC
TRBV7-2,few,TRBJ1-4,.,CASSLVYLNEKLFF,TGTGCCAGCAGCTTAGTCTACCTTAATGAAAAACTGTTTTTT
TRBV6-5,.,TRBJ2-1,.,CASSSLSGSRGEQFF,TGTGCCAGCAGTTCTCTGTCCGGGTCCCGGGGTGAGCAGTTCTTC
TRBV14,.,TRBJ2-1,.,CASSETVRIYNEQFF,TGTGCCAGCAGCGAGACAGTCAGAATATACAATGAGCAGTTCTTC
TRBV15,.,TRBJ1-4,TRBD1,CATSRGDRAALKLFF,TGTGCCACCAGCAGAGGGGACAGGGCAGCCCTGAAACTGTTTTTT
TRBV7-2,few,TRBJ2-2,TRBD1,CASSYNLGQGANTGELFF,TGTGCCAGCAGCTATAACCTGGGACAGGGAGCGAACACCGGGGAGCTGTTTTTT
TRBV28,.,TRBJ2-3,TRBD2,CASSSRQLAGRADTQYF,TGTGCCAGCAGTTCCCGTCAACTAGCGGGGAGGGCAGATACGCAGTATTTT
TRBV11-2,.,TRBJ2-2,.,CASSFRGELFF,TGTGCCAGCAGCTTTCGGGGGGAGCTGTTTTTT
TRBV15,.,TRBJ2-1,.,CATSRGWREQFF,TGTGCCACCAGCAGAGGGTGGCGTGAGCAGTTCTTC
TRBV4-2,few,TRBJ2-7,.,CASSPYSGSYEQYF,TGTGCCAGCAGCCCTTACTCTGGGTCCTACGAGCAGTACTTC
TRBV29-1,.,TRBJ2-7,TRBD1,CSVRPGQGNTYEQYF,TGCAGCGTGCGACCGGGACAGGGGAATACCTACGAGCAGTACTTC